The 14 T cell receptor beta chains presented below share a single source sample, sequenced in a study of Ad26.COV2.S vaccination and SARS-CoV-2 variants. Treatment defined: some 20 received Ad26.COV2.S at low or high dose, single or two shots; several received placebo; per-sample allocation not given. Day 63 following the first vaccine or placebo injection was when the samples were taken. The repertoire was sequenced with immunoSEQ multiplex PCR; TCRdb's copy has only in-frame clones and lacks some. The data contain hundreds of thousands of clones, about 89% of them seen just once; the ten biggest clones take up roughly 1.5%. Source: peripheral blood, taken in a trial of Ad26.COV2.S vaccine versus placebo. Receptor source: a person aged 18-65 years who received the Ad26.COV2.S COVID-19 vaccine or a placebo.

The sample holds a few counts of this clone. The rearrangement links TRBV7-2 to TRBJ2-1; 11 bases agree with TRBD2. This CDR3 has 17 residues. The V gene's germline CDR1 is SGHTA and CDR2 FQGNSA. V lost 1 base, J lost 7 bases, and 9 bases stayed unmatched. The chain's CDR3 is CASSLDSLAGGMNEQFF. In DNA form, the CDR3 reads TGTGCCAGCAGCTTAGATAGCCTAGCGGGGGGCATGAATGAGCAGTTCTTC.

The chain has TRBV5-1 and TRBJ1-2, with unresolved D. The germline V gene has CDR1 SGHRS and CDR2 YFSETQ. The CDR3 totals 13 residues. V was shortened by 1 base and J by 5 bases, with 9 bases between the two germline ends. The CDR3 loop reads CASSLSWGYGYTF. Written as DNA, the CDR3 is TGCGCCAGCAGCTTGTCATGGGGTTATGGCTACACCTTC.

The V and J genes are TRBV6-5 and TRBJ2-7, with TRBD1 identical over 9 bases. Germline CDR1 reads MNHEY; CDR2 reads SVGAGI. This CDR3 is 15 amino acids long. V trimming: 6 bases; J trimming: 1 base; junction bases outside the gene matches: 7. CDR3 in amino acids: CASSIDRGNSYEQYF. CDR3 DNA: TGTGCCAGCAGCATCGACAGGGGGAATTCCTACGAGCAGTACTTC.

The V gene is TRBV5-1, the J gene TRBJ1-2; TRBD1 agrees at 8 bases. The trim removed 3 bases at V and 6 bases at J, leaving 7 bases unmatched. This CDR3 is 14 amino acids long. Germline CDR1 is SGHRS and CDR2 is YFSETQ. CDR3 protein: CASSSDRVRDGYTF. CDR3 sequence (DNA): TGCGCCAGCAGCTCGGACAGGGTGCGGGATGGCTACACCTTC.

This sequence joins TRBV4-1 and TRBJ2-2; 10 nucleotides align to TRBD2. This CDR3 is 16 amino acids long. V dropped 3 bases and J dropped 1; count of bases not matched to a gene: 2. Per the germline V gene, CDR1 is MGHRA and CDR2 is YSYEKL. The CDR3 spells CASSHPSGGNTGELFF. As DNA, the CDR3 is TGCGCCAGCAGCCACCCTAGCGGGGGGAACACCGGGGAGCTGTTTTTT.

The rearrangement links TRBV3-1 (or the pseudogene TRBV3-2) to TRBJ2-7; TRBD2 matches at 7 bases. The length of the CDR3 is 15 residues. V dropped 0 bases and J dropped 2; count of bases not matched to a gene: 4. Germline CDR1 and CDR2: LGHDT and YNNKEL (reference sequence). CDR3 sequence: CASSQEPSGTYEQYF. DNA for the CDR3: TGTGCCAGCAGCCAAGAACCTAGCGGAACCTACGAGCAGTACTTC.

The rearrangement links TRBV25-1 to TRBJ1-4, with D perhaps matching TRBD1 (5 bases). V lost 9 bases, J lost 5 bases, and 13 bases lay in between. CDR3 length: 13 amino acids. Per the germline V gene, CDR1 is MGHDK and CDR2 is SYGVNS. The CDR3 is CARKDGQNEKLFF. The CDR3 DNA reads TGTGCCAGGAAGGACGGACAAAATGAAAAACTGTTTTTT. Full variable domain (rest looked up from reference TRBV25-1 and TRBJ1-4): EADIYQTPRYLVIGTGKKITLECSQTMGHDKMYWYQQDPGMELHLIHYSYGVNSTEKGDLSSESTVSRIRTEHFPLTLESARPSHTSQYLCARKDGQNEKLFFGSGTQLSVL.

In DNA, the CDR3 is TGTGCCAGCAGCTCGCAGGGGGCGTGGGGACTTCGCACAGATACGCAGTATTTT. Translated, it gives CASSSQGAWGLRTDTQYF. The chain is built from TRBV5-6 and TRBJ2-3; 8 bases map to TRBD1. J was trimmed by 1 base and V by 3 bases; bases with no gene match: 13. The CDR3 runs 18 residues. CDR1 and CDR2 from the germline V gene are SGHDT and YYEEEE. Drawing the rest from reference TRBV5-6 and TRBJ2-3, the complete variable domain is DAGVTQSPTHLIKTRGQQVTLRCSPKSGHDTVSWYQQALGQGPQFIFQYYEEEERQRGNFPDRFSGHQFPNYSSELNVNALLLGDSALYLCASSSQGAWGLRTDTQYFGPGTRLTVL.

The rearrangement joins TRBV7-2 to TRBJ1-2, with D possibly matching TRBD1 (5 bases). Between the trimmed V and J ends, which lost 3 bases and 0 bases, there was a span of 11 bases. The germline gives CDR1 SGHTA, CDR2 FQGNSA. CDR3 length: 15 residues. CDR3 nucleotides: TGTGCCAGCAGCTTCCCTGACAGTGCTAACTATGGCTACACCTTC. Residues: CASSFPDSANYGYTF. The entire variable domain, with the rest obtained from reference TRBV7-2 and TRBJ1-2, is as follows: GAGVSQSPSNKVTEKGKDVELRCDPISGHTALYWYRQSLGQGLEFLIYFQGNSAPDKSGLPSDRFSAERTGGSVSTLTIQRTQQEDSAVYLCASSFPDSANYGYTFGSGTRLTVV.

The chain uses TRBV27 and TRBJ1-1; D is uncertain. Trimming removed 6 bases at V and 0 bases at J, with 20 bases between. Germline values: CDR1 MNHEY, CDR2 SMNVEV (reference sequence). The CDR3 contains 17 residues. CDR3 nucleotides: TGTGCCAGCAGCTTAGATGGGTACAGAATGATGAACACTGAAGCTTTCTTT. Translation: CASSLDGYRMMNTEAFF.

This clone was detected once. The chain joins TRBV25-1 to TRBJ1-5; TRBD1 matches 8 bases. CDR1 is MGHDK and CDR2 is SYGVNS in the germline V gene. CDR3 length equals 14 residues. V lost 4 bases and J lost 3; bases outside the gene matches: 2. The CDR3 region is CASSATGANQPQHF. CDR3 nucleotides: TGTGCCAGCAGTGCGACAGGGGCCAATCAGCCCCAGCATTTT.

This chain connects TRBV7-8 to TRBJ2-2; 8 nucleotides agree with TRBD2. Germline V gene data show CDR1 as SGHVS and CDR2 as FQNEAQ. The CDR3 runs to 16 residues. The junction had 5 bases not matched to a gene; V was cut back by 5 bases and J by 0 bases. This CDR3 reads CASSVLAETNTGELFF. CDR3 sequence (DNA): TGTGCCAGCAGCGTACTAGCGGAAACGAACACCGGGGAGCTGTTTTTT.

The rearrangement joins TRBV6-5 to TRBJ2-5, with TRBD2 as a possible D gene (5 bases). This CDR3 spans 14 amino acids. Germline V gene sequence: CDR1 MNHEY, CDR2 SVGAGI. V gave up 0 bases and J gave up 1 base, with 6 bases separating them. CDR3 amino acids: CASSYSAGQETQYF. CDR3 coding DNA: TGTGCCAGCAGTTACTCGGCGGGCCAAGAGACCCAGTACTTC.

The chain employs TRBV25-1 and TRBJ2-3; TRBD2 matches 7 bases. The CDR3 contains 14 residues. Germline CDR1 and CDR2: MGHDK and SYGVNS. J lost 1 base, V lost 4 bases, and 2 bases had no gene match. CDR3 in amino acids: CASSVRGGTDTQYF. In DNA, the CDR3 is TGTGCCAGCAGTGTTCGGGGGGGCACAGATACGCAGTATTTT.